The present TCR beta chain was sequenced within a study of CD8 T cells in ankylosing spondylitis. General observations from the study: Prior literature has documented some motif variants in synovial fluid and blood from reactive arthritis.

MiXCR was run by TCRdb on the 5' RACE reads, yielding one entry per CDR3 protein. The table records about 23,000 distinct CDR3 sequences, roughly a sixth of them present only once. The germline V and J ends were trimmed by 5 bases and 9 bases, with 26 bases remaining between them. The CDR3 loop spans 16 amino acids. In germline, CDR1 is DFQATT, CDR2 SNEGSKA (reference sequence). This clonotype was seen a handful of times. Its antigen is as yet unknown. The clonotype was recovered from a male donor with ankylosing spondylitis or in good health (not recorded which). This chain links TRBV20-1 with TRBJ2-1; D is perhaps TRBD2 (5 bases). What was sequenced was blood. For the CDR3, the DNA is TGCAGTGCTTCCCTTGCTGTGAGGGCCCGTGTTGTTGAGCAGTTCTTC. Its protein is CSASLAVRARVVEQFF.